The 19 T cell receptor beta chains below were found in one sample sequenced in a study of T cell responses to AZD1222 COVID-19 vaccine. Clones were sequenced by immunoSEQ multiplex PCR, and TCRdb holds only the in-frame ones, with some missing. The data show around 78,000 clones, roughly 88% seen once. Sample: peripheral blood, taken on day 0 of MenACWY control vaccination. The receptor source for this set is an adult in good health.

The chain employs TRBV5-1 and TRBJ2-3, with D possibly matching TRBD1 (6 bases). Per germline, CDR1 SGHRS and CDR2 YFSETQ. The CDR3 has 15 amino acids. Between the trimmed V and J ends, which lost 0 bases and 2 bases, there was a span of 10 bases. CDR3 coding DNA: TGCGCCAGCAGCTTGGAGGGACAATCCACAGATACGCAGTATTTT. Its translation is CASSLEGQSTDTQYF.

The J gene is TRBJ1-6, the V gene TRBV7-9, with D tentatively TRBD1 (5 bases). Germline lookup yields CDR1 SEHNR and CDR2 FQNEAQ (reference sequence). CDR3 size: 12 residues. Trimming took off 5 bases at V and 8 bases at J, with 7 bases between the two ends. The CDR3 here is CASSVGDSPLHF. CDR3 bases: TGTGCCAGCAGCGTAGGGGATTCACCCCTCCACTTT.

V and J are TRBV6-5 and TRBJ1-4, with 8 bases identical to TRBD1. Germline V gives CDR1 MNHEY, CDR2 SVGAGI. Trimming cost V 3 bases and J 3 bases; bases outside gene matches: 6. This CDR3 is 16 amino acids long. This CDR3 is CASSYEGQGANEKLFF. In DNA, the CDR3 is TGTGCCAGCAGTTATGAAGGACAGGGCGCTAATGAAAAACTGTTTTTT.

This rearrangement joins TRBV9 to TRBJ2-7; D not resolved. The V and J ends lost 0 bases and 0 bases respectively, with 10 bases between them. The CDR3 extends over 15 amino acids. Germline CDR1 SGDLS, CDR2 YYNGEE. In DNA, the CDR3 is TGTGCCAGCAGCGTAGCTGCTACCAGCTCCTACGAGCAGTACTTC. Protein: CASSVAATSSYEQYF.

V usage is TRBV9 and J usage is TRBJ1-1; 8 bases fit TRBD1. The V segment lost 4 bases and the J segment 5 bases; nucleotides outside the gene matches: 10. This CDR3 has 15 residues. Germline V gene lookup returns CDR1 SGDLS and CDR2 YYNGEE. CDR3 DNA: TGTGCCAGCAGCCCACAGGGGGGAAGAGTAACTGAAGCTTTCTTT. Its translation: CASSPQGGRVTEAFF.

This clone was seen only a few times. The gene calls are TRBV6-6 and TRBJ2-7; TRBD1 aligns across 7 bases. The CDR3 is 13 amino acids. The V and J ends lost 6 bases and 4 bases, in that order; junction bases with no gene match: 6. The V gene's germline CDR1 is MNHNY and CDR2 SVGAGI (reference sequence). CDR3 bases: TGTGCCAGCAGCTGGGACAGTGGGTACGAGCAGTACTTC. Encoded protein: CASSWDSGYEQYF.

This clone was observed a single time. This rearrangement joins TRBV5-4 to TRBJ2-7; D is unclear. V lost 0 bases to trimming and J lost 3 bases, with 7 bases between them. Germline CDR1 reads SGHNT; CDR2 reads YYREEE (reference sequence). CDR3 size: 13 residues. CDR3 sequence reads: CASSLGGYYEQYF. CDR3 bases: TGTGCCAGCAGCTTGGGTGGATACTACGAGCAGTACTTC.

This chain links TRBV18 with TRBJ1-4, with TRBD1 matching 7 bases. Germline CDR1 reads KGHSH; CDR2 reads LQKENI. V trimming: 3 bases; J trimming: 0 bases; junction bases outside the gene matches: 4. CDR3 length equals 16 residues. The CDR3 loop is CASSPKTGATNEKLFF. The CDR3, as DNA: TGTGCCAGCTCACCGAAAACAGGGGCAACTAATGAAAAACTGTTTTTT.

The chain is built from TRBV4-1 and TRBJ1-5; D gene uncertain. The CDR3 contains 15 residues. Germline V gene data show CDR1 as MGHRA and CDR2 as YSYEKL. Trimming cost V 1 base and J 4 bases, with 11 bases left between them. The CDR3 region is CASSQGTDGNQPQHF. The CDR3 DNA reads TGCGCCAGCAGCCAAGGGACGGACGGGAATCAGCCCCAGCATTTT.

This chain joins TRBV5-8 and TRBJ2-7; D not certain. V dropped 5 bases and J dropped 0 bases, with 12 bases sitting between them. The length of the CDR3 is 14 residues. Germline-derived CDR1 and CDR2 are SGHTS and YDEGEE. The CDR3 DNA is TGTGCCAGCAGAACGCGGAACCCCTCCTACGAGCAGTACTTC. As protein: CASRTRNPSYEQYF. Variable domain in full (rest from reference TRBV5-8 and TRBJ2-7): EAGVTQSPTHLIKTRGQQATLRCSPISGHTSVYWYQQALGLGLQFLLWYDEGEERNRGNFPPRFSGRQFPNYSSELNVNALELEDSALYLCASRTRNPSYEQYFGPGTRLTVT.

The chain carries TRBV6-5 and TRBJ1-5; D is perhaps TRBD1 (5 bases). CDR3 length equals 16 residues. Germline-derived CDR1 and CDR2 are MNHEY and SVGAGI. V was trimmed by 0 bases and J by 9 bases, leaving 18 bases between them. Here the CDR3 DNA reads TGTGCCAGCAGTTACTCCCCGGCCGGTGGGGGGGTGCCCCAGCATTTT. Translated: CASSYSPAGGGVPQHF.

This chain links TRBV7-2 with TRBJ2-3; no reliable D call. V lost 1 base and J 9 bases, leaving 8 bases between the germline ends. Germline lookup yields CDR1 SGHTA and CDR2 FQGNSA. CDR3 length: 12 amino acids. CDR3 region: CASSLEGYTQYF. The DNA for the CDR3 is TGTGCCAGCAGCTTAGAGGGCTACACGCAGTATTTT.

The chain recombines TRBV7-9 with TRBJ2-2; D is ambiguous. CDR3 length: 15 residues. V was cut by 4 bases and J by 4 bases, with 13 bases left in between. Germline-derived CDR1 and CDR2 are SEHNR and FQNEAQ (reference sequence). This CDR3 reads CASSSPFSGTGELFF. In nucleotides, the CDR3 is TGTGCCAGCAGCTCACCCTTTAGTGGCACCGGGGAGCTGTTTTTT. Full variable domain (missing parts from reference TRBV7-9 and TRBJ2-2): DTGVSQNPRHKITKRGQNVTFRCDPISEHNRLYWYRQTLGQGPEFLTYFQNEAQLEKSRLLSDRFSAERPKGSFSTLEIQRTEQGDSAMYLCASSSPFSGTGELFFGEGSRLTVL.

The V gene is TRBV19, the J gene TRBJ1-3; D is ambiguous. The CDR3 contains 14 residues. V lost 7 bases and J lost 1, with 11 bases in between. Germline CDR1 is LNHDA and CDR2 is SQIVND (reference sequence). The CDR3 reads CASTPWSSGNTIYF. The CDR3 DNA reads TGTGCCAGTACCCCCTGGTCATCTGGAAACACCATATATTTT.

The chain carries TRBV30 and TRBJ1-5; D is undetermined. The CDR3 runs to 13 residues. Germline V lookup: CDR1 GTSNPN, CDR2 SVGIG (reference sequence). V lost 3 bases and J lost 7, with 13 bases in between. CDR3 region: CAWRGMVGQPQHF. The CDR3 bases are TGTGCCTGGAGGGGTATGGTGGGCCAGCCCCAGCATTTT.

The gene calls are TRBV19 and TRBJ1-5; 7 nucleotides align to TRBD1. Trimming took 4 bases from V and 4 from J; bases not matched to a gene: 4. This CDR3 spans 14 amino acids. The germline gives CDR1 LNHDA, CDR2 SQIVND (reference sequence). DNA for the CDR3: TGTGCCAGTAGTAGCGCAGGGGGGAATCAGCCCCAGCATTTT. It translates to CASSSAGGNQPQHF.

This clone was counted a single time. Here the CDR3 DNA reads TGTGCCAGCAGTATCAGCACAGATACGCAGTATTTT. It is translated as CASSISTDTQYF. This chain uses TRBV2 with TRBJ2-3, with no clear D. This CDR3 spans 12 amino acids. Trimming took off 5 bases at V and 0 bases at J, with 3 bases between the two ends. The V gene's germline CDR1 is SNHLY and CDR2 FYNNEI.

The CDR3 spells CASRWTGANSPLHF. DNA of the CDR3: TGTGCCAGCAGATGGACAGGGGCAAATTCACCCCTCCACTTT. The chain links TRBV7-9 to TRBJ1-6; 9 bases map to TRBD1. The CDR3 consists of 14 residues. V gave up 6 bases and J gave up 7 bases; unmatched junction bases: 4. Germline CDR1 is SEHNR and CDR2 is FQNEAQ (reference sequence).

The CDR3 DNA sequence: TGTGCCAGCAGCCTCCGACCGGACTCTGGGGCCAACGTCCTGACTTTC. It yields the protein CASSLRPDSGANVLTF. The chain recombines TRBV9 with TRBJ2-6; no reliable D call. Per germline, CDR1 SGDLS and CDR2 YYNGEE. This CDR3 spans 16 amino acids. V was clipped by 4 bases and J by 0 bases, with 11 bases between them.